The clone carrying this T cell receptor beta chain was picked up a small number of times. The sample originates from a study of blood T cell repertoires in COVID-19. Overall study: Sites across the United States, Italy and Spain contributed samples from acute and convalescent COVID-19. T cells, B-cell-depleted T cells, or PBMCs provided the cDNA or gDNA that served as material.

This CDR3 contains 16 residues. J was trimmed by 4 bases and V by 0 bases; bases with no gene match: 8. CDR1 is SGHRS and CDR2 is YFSETQ in the germline V gene. Two consecutive negative NP/OP PCR tests, clearance, or resolved symptoms defined Cohort 3 recovery. In the authors' methods: Amplification with reference gene primers provided the estimates of nucleated cell counts. The method was immunoSEQ multiplex PCR; TCRdb's version includes in-frame clones alone and lacks a portion of them. V, J and clone size were drawn from that table, and D and trimming were deduced from the DNA. The sample holds some 300,000 clones, 88% seen once.

This TCR was recovered from a woman aged 25 to 39 who had recovered from COVID-19. This rearrangement joins TRBV5-1 to TRBJ1-2, with TRBD1 identical over 8 bases. Source material: PBMCs or T cells enriched from blood (not recorded which). CDR3 sequence reads: CASSLVGTGTFYGYTF. The CDR3 region has the DNA TGCGCCAGCAGCTTGGTAGGGACAGGAACCTTCTATGGCTACACCTTC.